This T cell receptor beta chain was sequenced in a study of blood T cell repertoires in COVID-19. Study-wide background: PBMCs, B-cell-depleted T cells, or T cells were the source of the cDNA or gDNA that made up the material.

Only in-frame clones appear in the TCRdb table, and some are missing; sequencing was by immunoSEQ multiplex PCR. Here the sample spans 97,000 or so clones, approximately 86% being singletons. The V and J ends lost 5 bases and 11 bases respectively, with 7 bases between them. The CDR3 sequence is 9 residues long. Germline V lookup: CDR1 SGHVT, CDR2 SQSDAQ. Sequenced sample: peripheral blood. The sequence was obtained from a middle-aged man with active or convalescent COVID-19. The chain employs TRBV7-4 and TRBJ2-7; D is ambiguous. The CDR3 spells CASSPLEYV. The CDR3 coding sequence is TGTGCCAGCAGCCCACTTGAGTACGTC.